Listed below are T cell receptor beta chains from one sample, sequenced in a study of cytomegalovirus exposure and HLA in healthy donors. The data were produced by immunoSEQ multiplex PCR, yet TCRdb's version contains in-frame clones alone and is incomplete. The table records under 170,000 clones, 60% to 70% of them present only once. Specimen: PBMCs. All receptors come from a woman aged 55-70 years in good health and CMV-seropositive. Each CDR3 is given with its conserved first and last residue. Each record gives: CDR3 protein, CDR3 DNA, D gene, clone size, V gene, J gene. D genes are given only for firm matches. For some rows the clone size is stated as once, few or many, or as a class when expanded; others skip it.

CASSPLQGNVAFF	TGTGCCAGCAGTCCCCTACAGGGAAACGTAGCTTTCTTT	NA	NA	TRBV2	TRBJ1-1
CASSQLSSGANVLTF	TGCGCCAGCAGTCAGCTAAGCTCTGGGGCCAACGTCCTGACTTTC	NA	NA	TRBV23-1	TRBJ2-6
CASSYSGQSNQPQHF	TGTGCCAGCAGTTACTCGGGACAAAGCAATCAGCCCCAGCATTTT	NA	NA	TRBV6-5	TRBJ1-5
CASSLVQGDTEAFF	TGCGCCAGCAGCTTGGTACAGGGCGACACTGAAGCTTTCTTT	NA	NA	TRBV5-1	TRBJ1-1
CASSQLGQGPDTQYF	TGCGCCAGCAGCCAACTAGGACAGGGTCCAGATACGCAGTATTTT	TRBD1	NA	TRBV4-3	TRBJ2-3
CASSARQGSLQETQYF	TGTGCCAGCAGCGCCCGCCAGGGGTCCTTACAAGAGACCCAGTACTTC	NA	NA	TRBV7-2	TRBJ2-5
CASVDSRNQPQHF	TGTGCCAGCGTGGACAGCCGCAATCAGCCCCAGCATTTT	NA	NA	TRBV28	TRBJ1-5
CASSFLAGGPGTGELFF	TGCGCCAGCAGCTTCCTAGCGGGAGGGCCGGGCACCGGGGAGCTGTTTTTT	TRBD2	NA	TRBV4-1	TRBJ2-2
CASSQDFTGDYGYTF	TGCGCCAGCAGCCAAGATTTCACGGGGGACTATGGCTACACCTTC	NA	once	TRBV4-3	TRBJ1-2
CASSYSGQASTYEQYF	TGTGCCAGCAGTTATTCGGGACAGGCATCAACCTACGAGCAGTACTTC	TRBD1	NA	TRBV6-6	TRBJ2-7
CASSEWEGGNQPQHF	TGTGCCAGCAGCGAGTGGGAAGGGGGCAATCAGCCCCAGCATTTT	NA	many	TRBV5-8	TRBJ1-5
CSVARGPGQPQHF	TGCAGCGTTGCCAGGGGGCCCGGTCAGCCCCAGCATTTT	TRBD1	NA	TRBV29-1	TRBJ1-5
CASSLGQGAVNYGYTF	TGTGCCAGCAGCTTGGGGCAGGGGGCGGTTAACTATGGCTACACCTTC	TRBD1	few	TRBV11-2	TRBJ1-2
CASSISPGGPQHF	TGTGCCAGTAGTATCAGCCCAGGGGGGCCCCAGCATTTT	TRBD1	NA	TRBV19	TRBJ1-5
CATSGGRVETQYF	TGTGCCACCAGCGGAGGGAGGGTAGAGACCCAGTACTTC	TRBD2	NA	TRBV15	TRBJ2-5
CASSLDGGGGNEQFF	TGTGCCAGCAGCTTAGACGGGGGAGGCGGGAATGAGCAGTTCTTC	NA	NA	TRBV11-3	TRBJ2-1
CASSLLGGPGGYTF	TGTGCCAGCAGTTTATTGGGGGGGCCTGGGGGCTACACCTTC	NA	NA	TRBV27	TRBJ1-2
CASSQDLAGGTDTQYF	TGCGCCAGCAGCCAAGACCTAGCGGGAGGGACAGATACGCAGTATTTT	TRBD2	NA	TRBV4-1	TRBJ2-3
CASGPTGSYEQYF	TGTGCCAGCGGACCTACAGGGTCCTACGAGCAGTACTTC	NA	NA	TRBV27	TRBJ2-7
CASSLWEGGGYEQYF	TGTGCCAGCAGTTTATGGGAGGGAGGGGGGTACGAGCAGTACTTC	NA	NA	TRBV28	TRBJ2-7
CASGQDAAYEQYF	TGTGCCAGCGGGCAGGACGCGGCCTACGAGCAGTACTTC	NA	NA	TRBV10-3	TRBJ2-7
CASSGRGSGNTIYF	TGTGCCAGCAGCGGCAGGGGTTCTGGAAACACCATATATTTT	NA	NA	TRBV9	TRBJ1-3
CASSSETGYF	TGTGCCAGCAGTTCGGAGACAGGGTACTTC	NA	NA	TRBV28	TRBJ2-7
CASSSEVGQDSQETQYF	TGCGCCAGCAGCTCGGAGGTAGGACAGGATTCACAAGAGACCCAGTACTTC	TRBD1	NA	TRBV5-1	TRBJ2-5
CASSFRETQYF	TGTGCCAGCAGCTTCCGAGAGACCCAGTACTTC	NA	NA	TRBV7-9	TRBJ2-5
CASSRDLWETQYF	TGTGCCAGCAGCCGGGACTTATGGGAGACCCAGTACTTC	NA	NA	TRBV7-3	TRBJ2-5
CSVVGRTDTEAFF	TGCAGCGTTGTCGGCCGGACAGACACTGAAGCTTTCTTT	NA	NA	TRBV29-1	TRBJ1-1
CAISEPIAGAKNIQYF	TGTGCCATCAGTGAGCCCATAGCGGGAGCCAAAAACATTCAGTACTTC	TRBD2	NA	TRBV10-3	TRBJ2-4
CASSLLTTGGDYEQYF	TGTGCCAGCAGCTTATTGACGACAGGGGGTGACTACGAGCAGTACTTC	TRBD1	once	TRBV7-9	TRBJ2-7
CASSSTSGTPYEQYF	TGTGCCAGCAGCTCCACTAGCGGGACTCCATACGAGCAGTACTTC	TRBD2	NA	TRBV7-2	TRBJ2-7
CASIFGGGNSEAFF	TGTGCCAGCATTTTCGGGGGGGGTAACTCTGAAGCTTTCTTT	NA	NA	TRBV28	TRBJ1-1
CASSLGVGGEETQYF	TGTGCTAGCAGCTTAGGAGTCGGTGGAGAAGAGACCCAGTACTTC	NA	NA	TRBV7-7	TRBJ2-5
CASSSAGGVGYEQYF	TGCGCCAGCAGCTCTGCAGGGGGCGTCGGATACGAGCAGTACTTC	TRBD1	NA	TRBV5-1	TRBJ2-7
CASSGRRLAVNTGELFF	TGTGCCAGCAGCGGCAGACGACTAGCGGTGAACACCGGGGAGCTGTTTTTT	TRBD2	NA	TRBV9	TRBJ2-2
CASMVRQGNTEAFF	TGTGCCAGTATGGTCCGACAGGGGAACACTGAAGCTTTCTTT	TRBD1	few	TRBV5-4	TRBJ1-1
CASSSGLAGDEQYF	TGCGCCAGCAGCTCGGGACTAGCGGGAGACGAGCAGTACTTC	TRBD2	NA	TRBV5-1	TRBJ2-7
CASRPPGQRSTDTQYF	TGTGCCAGCAGGCCTCCGGGACAGAGAAGCACAGATACGCAGTATTTT	TRBD1	NA	TRBV2	TRBJ2-3
CASSSPGLAGDEQFF	TGTGCCAGCAGCTCGCCGGGACTAGCGGGAGATGAGCAGTTCTTC	TRBD2	NA	TRBV5-4	TRBJ2-1
CASRTSGTQETQYF	TGTGCCAGCAGGACTAGCGGGACCCAAGAGACCCAGTACTTC	TRBD2	NA	TRBV28	TRBJ2-5
CASESAAGRGNYGYTF	TGTGCCAGCGAGTCGGCAGCGGGTCGTGGCAACTATGGCTACACCTTC	NA	NA	TRBV6-6	TRBJ1-2
CASSEQGRGNQPQHF	TGTGCCAGCAGTGAACAGGGAAGGGGCAATCAGCCCCAGCATTTT	NA	NA	TRBV2	TRBJ1-5
CSVEDPASGIGREQYF	TGCAGCGTTGAAGACCCCGCTAGCGGGATCGGGCGCGAGCAGTACTTC	TRBD2	few	TRBV29-1	TRBJ2-7
CASSNQGGGNTIYF	TGTGCCAGCAGCAACCAGGGAGGGGGAAACACCATATATTTT	NA	NA	TRBV7-2	TRBJ1-3
CASGPPDKTYEQYF	TGTGCCAGCGGCCCCCCTGACAAGACCTACGAGCAGTACTTC	NA	NA	TRBV7-2	TRBJ2-7
CASRRVLAGNTGELFF	TGCGCCAGCCGGAGGGTACTAGCGGGGAACACCGGGGAGCTGTTTTTT	TRBD2	once	TRBV5-1	TRBJ2-2
CASSALAGAQETQYF	TGTGCCAGCAGTGCATTAGCGGGAGCGCAAGAGACCCAGTACTTC	TRBD2	few	TRBV6-1	TRBJ2-5
CASSPLTGWPQWPQHF	TGTGCCAGCTCACCCCTGACAGGTTGGCCTCAATGGCCCCAGCATTTT	NA	few	TRBV18	TRBJ1-5
CASSEVLMNTEAFF	TGTGCCAGTTCCGAGGTCCTCATGAACACTGAAGCTTTCTTT	NA	NA	TRBV28	TRBJ1-1
CASSATLWANTEAFF	TGTGCCAGCAGCGCGACCCTCTGGGCGAACACTGAAGCTTTCTTT	NA	NA	TRBV9	TRBJ1-1
CASSRGSKSNYGYTF	TGTGCCAGCAGCAGGGGCAGCAAGTCTAACTATGGCTACACCTTC	NA	NA	TRBV25-1	TRBJ1-2
CASSLPGLAYEQYF	TGTGCCAGCAGCTTACCGGGACTAGCTTACGAGCAGTACTTC	TRBD2	NA	TRBV7-2	TRBJ2-7
CASSWLRRTEAFF	TGTGCCAGCAGTTGGCTCCGGAGAACTGAAGCTTTCTTT	NA	once	TRBV27	TRBJ1-1
CASNGGVWDEQYF	TGTGCCAGTAACGGGGGAGTCTGGGACGAGCAGTACTTC	NA	NA	TRBV19	TRBJ2-7